This is a list of T cell receptor beta chains from one sample in a study of shared clonotypes between healthy human individuals. Sequencing used immunoSEQ multiplex PCR; TCRdb keeps in-frame clones, though not all of them. The sample yields some 2.1 million clones, about 95% seen once. Sample: naive CD8+ T cells sorted from blood. The receptors stem from a man aged 18-30 years in good health. Both conserved end residues are part of each CDR3. Fields, in order: D gene, V gene, CDR3 length, clone size, J gene, CDR3 protein, CDR3 DNA. D genes are given only for firm matches. Size is omitted from some rows. Given values are once, few, many or a class for expanded clones.

>.|TRBV7-9|13|.|TRBJ2-3
CASSGGSTDTQYF
TGTGCCAGCAGTGGCGGTAGCACAGATACGCAGTATTTT
>.|TRBV6-1|16|.|TRBJ2-4
CASSGSTWDWKNIQYF
TGTGCCAGCAGTGGATCAACCTGGGACTGGAAAAACATTCAGTACTTC
>TRBD2|TRBV6-6|16|.|TRBJ2-5
CASSDPGGGSQETQYF
TGTGCCAGCAGCGACCCCGGGGGGGGGAGCCAAGAGACCCAGTACTTC
>.|TRBV23-1|13|.|TRBJ2-7
CASSRTVYYEQYF
TGCGCCAGCAGCAGGACGGTTTACTACGAGCAGTACTTC
>.|TRBV30|12|.|TRBJ1-1
CACQEQNTEAFF
TGTGCCTGCCAGGAGCAGAACACTGAAGCTTTCTTT
>TRBD2|TRBV10-1|19|.|TRBJ2-1
CASSEVFGLAGGVDNEQFF
TGCGCCAGCAGTGAGGTATTCGGACTAGCGGGCGGAGTGGACAATGAGCAGTTCTTC
>.|TRBV2|15|.|TRBJ2-3
CASSSGTQSTDTQYF
TGTGCCAGCAGTTCCGGGACTCAGAGCACAGATACGCAGTATTTT
>.|TRBV27|14|once|TRBJ2-3
CASSRGDHTDTQYF
TGTGCCAGCAGTCGAGGGGATCACACAGATACGCAGTATTTT
>.|TRBV21-1|13|.|TRBJ1-2
CASWATVRCGYTF
TGTGCCAGCTGGGCTACAGTCAGGTGTGGCTACACCTTC
>TRBD1|TRBV5-1|15|.|TRBJ2-7
CASSLAQGGSYEQYF
TGCGCCAGCAGCTTGGCACAGGGGGGATCCTACGAGCAGTACTTC
>TRBD2|TRBV15|17|.|TRBJ2-1
CATSREGLAGGLNEQFF
TGTGCCACCAGCAGAGAGGGCTTAGCGGGAGGACTAAATGAGCAGTTCTTC
>.|TRBV7-7|13|.|TRBJ1-4
CASSLEGGEKLFF
TGTGCTAGCAGCTTAGAGGGCGGCGAAAAACTGTTTTTT
>.|TRBV4-2|15|.|TRBJ2-5
CASSQDSLEGARAYF
TGTGCCAGCAGCCAAGATAGCTTGGAGGGGGCGCGGGCGTACTTC
>TRBD2|TRBV13|14|.|TRBJ2-7
CASRIAGESYEQYF
TGTGCCAGCAGGATAGCGGGGGAGTCCTACGAGCAGTACTTC
>.|TRBV6-5|13|.|TRBJ1-6
CASSYGSASPLHF
TGTGCCAGCAGTTACGGCTCAGCTTCACCCCTCCACTTT
>TRBD2|TRBV7-9|15|.|TRBJ2-3
CASIWSGRDDDTQYF
TGTGCCAGCATTTGGAGCGGGAGGGATGATGATACGCAGTATTTT
>.|TRBV6-5|13|.|TRBJ1-1
CASSYSEGGEAFF
TGTGCCAGCAGTTACTCAGAGGGTGGAGAAGCTTTCTTT
>.|TRBV7-9|12|.|TRBJ2-7
CASSPSSYEQYF
TGTGCCAGCAGCCCCAGCTCCTACGAGCAGTACTTC
>.|TRBV11-2|15|.|TRBJ1-2
CASSLGPDYPYGYTF
TGTGCCAGCAGCTTAGGGCCAGATTACCCCTATGGCTACACCTTC
>TRBD2|TRBV6-5|14|.|TRBJ2-7
CASSYGLAGYEQYF
TGTGCCAGCAGTTACGGCCTAGCGGGGTACGAGCAGTACTTC
>.|TRBV5-6|14|.|TRBJ2-7
CASSLAASTYEQYF
TGTGCCAGCAGCTTGGCGGCCAGCACCTACGAGCAGTACTTC
>TRBD1|TRBV28|16|once|TRBJ2-7
CASSSSGQGLLYEQYF
TGTGCCAGCAGTTCGTCGGGACAGGGTTTACTCTACGAGCAGTACTTC
>.|TRBV7-9|14|.|TRBJ1-1
CASSLAFQNTEAFF
TGTGCCAGCAGCTTAGCGTTCCAGAACACTGAAGCTTTCTTT
>.|TRBV7-9|13|.|TRBJ1-2
CASSPEGAPGYTF
TGTGCCAGCAGCCCAGAAGGGGCACCTGGCTACACCTTC
>TRBD1|TRBV11-1|14|.|TRBJ2-1
CASSNRDRSNEQFF
TGTGCCAGCAGCAACCGGGACAGGAGCAATGAGCAGTTCTTC
>.|TRBV7-9|15|.|TRBJ2-1
CASSLAQGSNNEQFF
TGTGCCAGCAGCTTAGCTCAGGGATCAAACAATGAGCAGTTCTTC
>.|TRBV7-7|13|.|TRBJ2-7
CASSLAEDYEQYF
TGTGCTAGCAGCTTAGCGGAAGACTACGAGCAGTACTTC
>.|TRBV27|16|.|TRBJ2-1
CASSLLANFRYNEQFF
TGTGCCAGCAGTTTATTGGCCAACTTCAGATACAATGAGCAGTTCTTC
>.|TRBV9|15|.|TRBJ2-7
CASSPGGPPFYEQYF
TGTGCCAGCAGCCCAGGGGGGCCCCCGTTCTACGAGCAGTACTTC
>.|TRBV28|16|.|TRBJ1-4
CASSPLEWSTNEKLFF
TGTGCCAGCAGTCCCCTGGAGTGGTCAACTAATGAAAAACTGTTTTTT
>TRBD1|TRBV5-1|14|.|TRBJ2-7
CASSLRGTAYEQYF
TGCGCCAGCAGCTTGAGGGGGACAGCGTACGAGCAGTACTTC
>TRBD1|TRBV14|18|.|TRBJ1-2
CASSGFDRGHPPNYGYTF
TGTGCCAGCAGCGGGTTCGACAGGGGGCACCCCCCTAACTATGGCTACACCTTC
>.|TRBV5-4|15|once|TRBJ2-7
CASSLRDRGSYEQYF
TGTGCCAGCAGCTTGAGGGACCGGGGGTCCTACGAGCAGTACTTC
>.|TRBV27|16|.|TRBJ2-3
CASSRVSMGATDTQYF
TGTGCCAGCAGCCGGGTATCTATGGGAGCCACAGATACGCAGTATTTT
>.|TRBV6-1|12|.|TRBJ1-1
CASSVRDNEAFF
TGTGCCAGCAGTGTCCGGGACAATGAAGCTTTCTTT
>TRBD1|TRBV4-3|17|.|TRBJ1-6
CASSPRGTGVYNSPLHF
TGCGCCAGCAGCCCCCGAGGGACAGGCGTTTATAATTCACCCCTCCACTTT
>.|TRBV5-6|12|.|TRBJ2-3
CASSLGDDTQYF
TGTGCCAGCAGCTTGGGTGACGATACGCAGTATTTT
>.|TRBV7-9|14|.|TRBJ2-5
CASSLAGAGETQYF
TGTGCCAGCAGCTTAGCAGGGGCCGGGGAGACCCAGTACTTC
>TRBD2|TRBV28|14|once|TRBJ2-1
CASSDRGGHNEQFF
TGTGCCAGCAGTGATCGGGGGGGCCACAATGAGCAGTTCTTC
>TRBD2|TRBV5-4|17|.|TRBJ2-3
CASSNGLAGVSPDTQYF
TGTGCCAGCAGCAACGGACTAGCGGGAGTCTCCCCAGATACGCAGTATTTT
>TRBD2|TRBV6-5|15|.|TRBJ2-2
CASKLAGGIAGELFF
TGTGCCAGCAAACTAGCGGGAGGAATTGCCGGGGAGCTGTTTTTT
>.|TRBV21-1|13|.|TRBJ2-7
CASSKTGAYEQYF
TGTGCCAGCAGCAAAACTGGAGCCTACGAGCAGTACTTC
>TRBD2|TRBV6-5|15|.|TRBJ2-5
CASSPGTSPQETQYF
TGTGCCAGCAGCCCCGGGACTAGCCCCCAAGAGACCCAGTACTTC
>.|TRBV6-1|12|.|TRBJ2-7
CASGFGNYEQYF
TGTGCCAGCGGCTTCGGGAACTACGAGCAGTACTTC
>.|TRBV27|15|.|TRBJ2-3
CASSFRDGVSDTQYF
TGTGCCAGCAGTTTCCGAGACGGCGTTTCAGATACGCAGTATTTT
>.|TRBV30|14|.|TRBJ2-6
CAWSPGSGANVLTF
TGTGCCTGGAGTCCAGGCTCTGGGGCCAACGTCCTGACTTTC
>.|TRBV30|15|.|TRBJ1-5
CAWSGFEGDNQPQHF
TGTGCCTGGAGTGGGTTTGAGGGGGACAATCAGCCCCAGCATTTT
>.|TRBV14|13|.|TRBJ2-2
CASSPTNTGELFF
TGTGCCAGCAGCCCAACGAACACCGGGGAGCTGTTTTTT
>TRBD1|TRBV6-5|14|.|TRBJ2-1
CASSRDRDYNEQFF
TGTGCCAGCAGCCGGGACAGGGACTACAATGAGCAGTTCTTC
>TRBD1|TRBV2|13|few|TRBJ2-7
CASTGTGYYEQYF
TGTGCCAGCACCGGGACAGGATACTACGAGCAGTACTTC
>.|TRBV5-1|13|.|TRBJ1-2
CASSPPSGDGYTF
TGCGCCAGCAGCCCCCCCTCGGGGGATGGCTACACCTTC
>TRBD2|TRBV27|16|.|TRBJ2-7
CASSLKAGDLVYEQYF
TGTGCCAGCAGTTTAAAAGCGGGAGACTTGGTTTACGAGCAGTACTTC
>.|TRBV27|14|.|TRBJ2-3
CASSLSGGADTQYF
TGTGCCAGCAGTTTATCGGGGGGAGCAGATACGCAGTATTTT
>TRBD2|TRBV27|15|.|TRBJ2-1
CASSPLAGVGNEQFF
TGTGCCAGCAGCCCACTAGCGGGAGTAGGAAATGAGCAGTTCTTC
>.|TRBV6-6|14|.|TRBJ2-5
CASSYWQDQETQYF
TGTGCCAGCAGTTACTGGCAGGACCAAGAGACCCAGTACTTC
>TRBD1|TRBV6-1|15|.|TRBJ2-2
CASFRRQGNTGELFF
TGTGCCAGCTTTCGGAGACAGGGGAACACCGGGGAGCTGTTTTTT
>.|TRBV29-1|14|.|TRBJ1-2
CSVEWDTDNYGYTF
TGCAGCGTTGAGTGGGACACCGATAACTATGGCTACACCTTC
>.|TRBV7-9|13|.|TRBJ2-5
CASSSPVAETQYF
TGTGCCAGCAGCTCCCCAGTGGCGGAGACCCAGTACTTC
>TRBD1|TRBV7-6|14|.|TRBJ1-2
CASSSGQGLDGYTF
TGTGCCAGCAGCTCAGGACAGGGGCTGGATGGCTACACCTTC
>TRBD2|TRBV11-1|18|.|TRBJ2-3
CASNPGLAGSPARDTQYF
TGTGCCAGCAACCCAGGACTAGCGGGGTCTCCTGCGAGGGATACGCAGTATTTT